The clone carrying this TCR beta chain ranks as medium-sized in terms of frequency. Live CSF cells were sorted with a live/dead marker for droplet-based sequencing. The CDR3 sequence is 15 residues long. Germline values: CDR1 MDHEN, CDR2 SYDVKM. The data stem from a study of CD8 T cells in cerebrospinal fluid in Alzheimer's disease. Study information: Two single-cell methods, plate-based nested PCR and droplet-based sequencing, assessed CSF clonal expansion.

After re-calling the 10x single-cell sequencing reads, TCRdb lists one entry per CDR3 protein, DNA absent. The repertoire table contains roughly 1,500 distinct CDR3 sequences. Material for sequencing was cerebrospinal fluid. V is TRBV28 and J is TRBJ2-3. This clonotype was sampled from a human donor with Alzheimer's disease. This CDR3 reads CASSLSRGGTDTQYF.